This TCR beta chain emerged from a study of shared clonotypes between healthy human individuals. Splitting of each subset's genomic DNA was done evenly across several immunoSEQ plates. Clones were read by immunoSEQ multiplex PCR, and TCRdb kept only the in-frame ones, dropping some. Seen here are over 300,000 clones, roughly 84% observed once, and the top ten hold about 17%. Donors comprised healthy HIV-negative adults lacking recent acute infections or vaccinations. This clone was found once. This receptor was taken from a man aged 18 to 35 in good health. Sequencing was performed on memory CD8+ T cells sorted from blood. Subset noted: CD45RO+ cells pooled with CCR7-negative TemRA cells.

CDR3 in amino acids: CASSHSVPLAAGSYEQYF. The CDR3 DNA is TGCGCCAGCAGCCACTCGGTCCCCTTAGCGGCGGGCTCCTACGAGCAGTACTTC. V usage is TRBV4-1 and J usage is TRBJ2-7; maybe TRBD2 (6 bases). The CDR3 covers 18 residues. Trimming pared 3 bases from V and 0 bases from J, leaving 21 bases between. Germline V gene lookup returns CDR1 MGHRA and CDR2 YSYEKL.